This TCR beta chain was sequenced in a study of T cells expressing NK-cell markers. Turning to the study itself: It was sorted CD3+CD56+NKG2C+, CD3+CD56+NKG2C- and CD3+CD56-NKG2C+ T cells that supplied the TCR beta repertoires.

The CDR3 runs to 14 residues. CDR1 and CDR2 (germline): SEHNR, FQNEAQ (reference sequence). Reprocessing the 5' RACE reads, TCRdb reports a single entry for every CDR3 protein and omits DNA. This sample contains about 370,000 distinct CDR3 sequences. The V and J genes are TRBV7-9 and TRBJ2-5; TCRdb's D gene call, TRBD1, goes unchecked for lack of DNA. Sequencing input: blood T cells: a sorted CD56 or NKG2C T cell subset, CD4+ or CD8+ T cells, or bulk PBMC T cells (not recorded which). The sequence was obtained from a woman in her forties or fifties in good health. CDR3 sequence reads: CASSLVDREWAQYF.